Listed here are 29 T cell receptor beta chains from one sample, sequenced in a study of PD-1 blockade in classical Hodgkin lymphoma. Documented time point: newly diagnosed, previously untreated cHL patient sample. This table comes from immunoSEQ multiplex PCR, and its TCRdb copy is limited to in-frame clones, with some not included. This sample has about 16,000 clones; approximately 85% occur once, and the top ten carry 8.4%. Sequenced sample: peripheral blood mononuclear cells (PBMCs). Every receptor here comes from a human donor with classical Hodgkin lymphoma.

In regard to this clone: Other nucleotide sequences from this sample produce the same CDR3. The V call is TRBV25-1, the J call TRBJ1-3, with no clear D. The germline V gene encodes CDR1 MGHDK and CDR2 SYGVNS. Trimming shortened V by 1 base and J by 4 bases, and 5 bases separated the two germline ends. This CDR3 has 13 residues. As DNA, the CDR3 is TGTGCCAGCAGTGAATCTGGCGGAAACACCATATATTTT. Translating gives CASSESGGNTIYF.

The chain couples TRBV19 to TRBJ1-1; a weak D match, TRBD1 (6 bases). CDR1 is LNHDA and CDR2 is SQIVND in the germline V gene (reference sequence). CDR3 size: 14 residues. The V gene lost 6 bases and the J gene lost 4 bases, with 15 bases spanning the gap. The chain's CDR3 is CASSGGAGGTEAFF. In DNA form, the CDR3 reads TGTGCCAGTAGCGGGGGCGCGGGAGGCACTGAAGCTTTCTTT. The full variable domain, rest sourced from reference TRBV19 and TRBJ1-1, is DGGITQSPKYLFRKEGQNVTLSCEQNLNHDAMYWYRQDPGQGLRLIYYSQIVNDFQKGDIAEGYSVSREKKESFPLTVTSAQKNPTAFYLCASSGGAGGTEAFFGQGTRLTVV.

V usage is TRBV7-2 and J usage is TRBJ2-7, with 9 bases that match TRBD1. The CDR3 covers 16 residues. Germline V CDR1 and CDR2: SGHTA, FQGNSA. Trimming at V came to 1 base and at J to 3 bases, leaving 7 bases not matched to a gene. The CDR3 sequence is CASSLGSGQGGYEQYF. The CDR3 DNA reads as TGTGCCAGCAGCTTAGGTTCGGGACAGGGAGGCTACGAGCAGTACTTC.

CDR3 nucleotide sequence: TGCGCCAGCAGCTTGTGGAGGGGAGGGAGCTCCTACGAGCAGTACTTC. This translates into CASSLWRGGSSYEQYF. The rearrangement uses TRBV5-1 and TRBJ2-7, with TRBD2 matching over 7 bases. The CDR3 has 16 amino acids. V dropped 1 base and J dropped 0; count of bases not matched to a gene: 7. From germline, CDR1 is SGHRS and CDR2 YFSETQ.

This clone was seen a single time. The rearrangement joins TRBV19 to TRBJ2-1; D is undetermined. Germline values: CDR1 LNHDA, CDR2 SQIVND (reference sequence). This CDR3 is built from 14 residues. Between the trimmed V and J ends, which lost 3 bases and 5 bases, there was a span of 11 bases. CDR3 residues: CASSIRFLNNEQFF. In nucleotides, the CDR3 is TGTGCCAGTAGTATTAGATTCCTCAACAATGAGCAGTTCTTC.

The chain has TRBV5-1 and TRBJ1-1; D call uncertain. The germline V gene has CDR1 SGHRS and CDR2 YFSETQ. This CDR3 comprises 15 residues. V lost 0 bases and J 1 base, leaving 10 bases between the germline ends. In DNA, the CDR3 is TGCGCCAGCAGCTTGGAAGGTTCGCGGAACACTGAAGCTTTCTTT. This gives the protein CASSLEGSRNTEAFF.

The chain links TRBV4-2 to TRBJ1-1; unclear D gene. The V gene's germline CDR1 is LGHNA and CDR2 YNFKEQ. V was cut by 0 bases and J by 1 base, with 3 bases left in between. This CDR3 has 13 residues. The CDR3, as DNA: TGTGCCAGCAGCCAAGATGAGAACACTGAAGCTTTCTTT. This translates into CASSQDENTEAFF.

This chain connects TRBV25-1 to TRBJ2-1; D ambiguous. This CDR3 spans 13 amino acids. Germline assignment: CDR1 MGHDK and CDR2 SYGVNS. Trimming shortened V by 6 bases and J by 13 bases, and 19 bases separated the two germline ends. CDR3 bases: TGTGCCAGCAGCCAAGAACTGGCGTTGGAACAGTTCTTC. This codes for CASSQELALEQFF.

The chain is built from TRBV18 and TRBJ1-1; D might be TRBD1 (5 bases). Trimming pared 5 bases from V and 4 bases from J, leaving 11 bases between. Per the germline V gene, CDR1 is KGHSH and CDR2 is LQKENI. The CDR3 totals 13 residues. CDR3 nucleotide sequence: TGTGCCAGCTCAGGGGGGGGGACCACTGAAGCTTTCTTT. It translates to CASSGGGTTEAFF.

The V call is TRBV7-9, the J call TRBJ1-2; a weak D match, TRBD1 (6 bases). V lost 3 bases and J lost 8, with 10 bases in between. Germline assignment: CDR1 SEHNR and CDR2 FQNEAQ (reference sequence). CDR3 size: 12 residues. The chain's CDR3 is CASSFNRDGYTF. The CDR3 nucleotides read TGTGCCAGCAGCTTTAACAGGGACGGCTACACCTTC.

V is TRBV6-5 and J is TRBJ2-1; weak D call: TRBD2 (5 bases). The CDR3 totals 15 residues. From germline, CDR1 is MNHEY and CDR2 SVGAGI. Trimming shortened V by 0 bases and J by 9 bases, and 15 bases separated the two germline ends. The CDR3 coding sequence is TGTGCCAGCAGTTACTCTAACTGGGAGCATGGTGAGCAGTTCTTC. Protein: CASSYSNWEHGEQFF.

The genes are TRBV7-8 and TRBJ2-7; 12 nucleotides agree with TRBD2. CDR1 is SGHVS and CDR2 is FQNEAQ in the germline V gene. V was pared by 5 bases and J by 5 bases, with 13 bases of the junction left unmatched. This CDR3 has 17 amino acids. As DNA, the CDR3 is TGTGCCAGCAGCAAGACTAGCGGGAGAATTTCGTCCCACGAGCAGTACTTC. Amino acid sequence: CASSKTSGRISSHEQYF.

The chain links TRBV29-1 to TRBJ2-3; TRBD2 aligns across 7 bases. There are 11 residues in the CDR3. The germline V gene has CDR1 SQVTM and CDR2 ANQGSEA. V dropped 6 bases and J dropped 14; count of bases not matched to a gene: 11. This CDR3 reads CSVTGRNTWYF. The CDR3 nucleotides read TGCAGCGTAACCGGGAGGAATACATGGTATTTT.

The chain couples TRBV7-3 to TRBJ2-3; TRBD1 is a possible D gene (6 bases). Between the trimmed V and J ends, which lost 8 bases and 3 bases, there was a span of 15 bases. This CDR3 has 14 residues. Germline values: CDR1 SGHTA, CDR2 FQGTGA. The CDR3 spells CASSPWTETDTQYF. As DNA, the CDR3 is TGTGCCAGCTCCCCCTGGACAGAGACAGATACGCAGTATTTT.

V is TRBV9 and J is TRBJ2-7; D perhaps matches TRBD2 (6 bases). Trimming took 4 bases from V and 2 from J, leaving 13 bases between them. The V gene's germline CDR1 is SGDLS and CDR2 YYNGEE. The CDR3 has 14 amino acids. CDR3 DNA sequence: TGTGCCAGCAGCTCGGGACTGGGGACCTACGAGCAGTACTTC. The encoded protein is CASSSGLGTYEQYF.

The chain is built from TRBV9 and TRBJ2-5, with a tentative D call TRBD2 (6 bases). The germline CDR1 and CDR2 sequences are SGDLS and YYNGEE. V was clipped by 5 bases and J by 7 bases, with 21 bases between them. This CDR3 is 15 amino acids long. CDR3 sequence (DNA): TGTGCCAGCAGTCGGACTGCTCGGGTGGGAGGGACCCAGTACTTC. Its protein product is CASSRTARVGGTQYF.

CDR3 coding DNA: TGTGCCAGCAGCCCGGAGGTGTCGAACGTCGGGGGAGCTTTCTTT. It is translated as CASSPEVSNVGGAFF. The chain combines TRBV9 with TRBJ1-1; D may be TRBD1 (5 bases). V lost 4 bases, J lost 10 bases, and 23 bases lay in between. The CDR3 is 15 amino acids. Germline V gene data show CDR1 as SGDLS and CDR2 as YYNGEE.

The V and J genes are TRBV18 and TRBJ2-5, with D maybe TRBD1 (5 bases). V gave up 2 bases and J gave up 5 bases, with 15 bases separating them. Germline values: CDR1 KGHSH, CDR2 LQKENI. There are 15 residues in the CDR3. CDR3 in DNA: TGTGCCAGCTCACCAAGGATGGCAGGGTCGGAGACCCAGTACTTC. It is translated as CASSPRMAGSETQYF.

This chain links TRBV7-3 with TRBJ2-1; 8 bases are a match to TRBD2. The germline V gene has CDR1 SGHTA and CDR2 FQGTGA. CDR3 length: 15 residues. Losses at the gene ends were 5 bases for V and 2 bases for J; bases not matched to a gene: 5. This chain's CDR3 is CASSPMGLAYNEQFF. CDR3 sequence (DNA): TGTGCCAGCAGCCCGATGGGACTAGCCTACAATGAGCAGTTCTTC.

This chain uses TRBV6-4 with TRBJ2-3, with 10 bases matching TRBD2. CDR3 length: 15 residues. Germline CDR1 and CDR2: MRHNA and SNTAGT. V dropped 4 bases and J dropped 2; count of bases not matched to a gene: 3. The CDR3 here is CASSATSGNTDTQYF. For the CDR3, the DNA is TGTGCCAGCAGTGCCACTAGCGGGAACACAGATACGCAGTATTTT.

This clone came up once. This sequence joins TRBV6-5 and TRBJ1-4; D unresolved. Between the trimmed V and J ends, which lost 2 bases and 7 bases, there was a span of 8 bases. CDR3 length: 13 amino acids. Germline V gene sequence: CDR1 MNHEY, CDR2 SVGAGI. The chain's CDR3 is CASSYRETEKLFF. The CDR3 DNA reads as TGTGCCAGCAGTTACAGGGAGACTGAAAAACTGTTTTTT.

The chain uses TRBV27 and TRBJ1-4; possibly TRBD1 for D (6 bases). CDR3 length: 15 amino acids. V gave up 9 bases and J gave up 5 bases, with 19 bases separating them. The germline gives CDR1 MNHEY, CDR2 SMNVEV (reference sequence). The CDR3 nucleotides read TGTGCCAGTTCCGGGGACACCCACAGGAATGAAAAACTGTTTTTT. The encoded protein is CASSGDTHRNEKLFF.

This clone is a singleton in its sample. The chain combines TRBV6-9 with TRBJ2-7; a possible D gene is TRBD1 (5 bases). The CDR3 is 15 residues long. Per germline, CDR1 MNHGY and CDR2 SVAAGI. V lost 3 bases and J 2 bases, leaving 14 bases between the germline ends. The CDR3 DNA follows: TGTGCCAGCAGTTACTCTGTGGCAGGGACCTACGAGCAGTACTTC. Protein: CASSYSVAGTYEQYF.

The genes are TRBV9 and TRBJ2-7, with D possibly matching TRBD1 (6 bases). The CDR3 totals 14 residues. The V gene's germline CDR1 is SGDLS and CDR2 YYNGEE. Trimming pared 4 bases from V and 6 bases from J, leaving 17 bases between. The CDR3 DNA is TGTGCCAGCAGCTCAGGACAGATCCCCTTCGAGCAGTACTTC. It is translated as CASSSGQIPFEQYF. Variable domain in full (rest from reference TRBV9 and TRBJ2-7): DSGVTQTPKHLITATGQRVTLRCSPRSGDLSVYWYQQSLDQGLQFLIQYYNGEERAKGNILERFSAQQFPDLHSELNLSSLELGDSALYFCASSSGQIPFEQYFGPGTRLTVT.

This clone was counted a few times. The chain has TRBV29-1 and TRBJ2-3; possibly TRBD2 for D (7 bases). Between the trimmed V and J ends, which lost 6 bases and 3 bases, there was a span of 22 bases. Germline V gene data show CDR1 as SQVTM and CDR2 as ANQGSEA. This CDR3 comprises 16 residues. The CDR3 region is CSVGGVGLAVTDTQYF. The CDR3 region has the DNA TGCAGCGTCGGGGGCGTCGGGCTAGCGGTGACAGATACGCAGTATTTT.

Only a few counts were recorded for this clone. The chain uses TRBV10-3 and TRBJ2-1; D may be TRBD1 or TRBD2 (6 bases each). The CDR3 is 15 residues long. CDR1 and CDR2 from the germline V gene are ENHRY and SYGVKD. The V end lost 2 bases, the J end lost 0 bases, and 8 bases lay between the germline ends. CDR3: CAISEEGGSYNEQFF. The CDR3, as DNA: TGTGCCATCAGTGAGGAGGGGGGCTCCTACAATGAGCAGTTCTTC.

About this clone itself: Other DNA sequences in the same sample also yield this CDR3. This chain uses TRBV14 with TRBJ2-7; 9 bases are a match to TRBD1. The CDR3 loop spans 16 amino acids. The germline V gene encodes CDR1 SGHDN and CDR2 FVKESK. J was trimmed by 3 bases and V by 3 bases; bases with no gene match: 9. This CDR3 is CASSQDRGGKLYEQYF. The CDR3 coding sequence is TGTGCCAGCAGCCAGGACAGGGGTGGGAAACTCTACGAGCAGTACTTC.

This rearrangement joins TRBV10-3 to TRBJ1-2; D is perhaps TRBD1 (6 bases). From germline, CDR1 is ENHRY and CDR2 SYGVKD. V was cut by 0 bases and J by 0 bases, with 20 bases left in between. The CDR3 has 19 residues. The CDR3 loop is CAISESWAHRVNPNYGYTF. The CDR3 region has the DNA TGTGCCATCAGTGAGTCCTGGGCCCACAGGGTAAACCCTAACTATGGCTACACCTTC.

V and J are TRBV29-1 and TRBJ2-7; 8 positions agree with TRBD2. Germline V gene data show CDR1 as SQVTM and CDR2 as ANQGSEA. The CDR3 has 15 amino acids. Here the CDR3 DNA reads TGCAGTATCCCCCTCGGGGGGGCGCGGCTGAACGAGCAGTACTTC. It is translated as CSIPLGGARLNEQYF.